This T cell receptor (beta chain) emerged from a study of T cell changes during pregnancy in multiple sclerosis. Germline lookup yields CDR1 MDHEN and CDR2 SYDVKM. V was shortened by 2 bases and J by 6 bases, with 5 bases between the two germline ends. This CDR3 is 11 amino acids long. Produced via immunoSEQ multiplex PCR; TCRdb's table is partial and in-frame only. The sample shows just under 40,000 clones, less than 95% of them seen only once. The source of this sequence is a female donor in good health, enrolled as a control in a pregnancy study. The rearrangement uses TRBV28 and TRBJ2-7; D is unresolved. The input for sequencing was CD4+ T cells from peripheral blood mononuclear cells, taken in the first trimester of pregnancy. CDR3 protein: CASSLTIEQYF. The CDR3 DNA is TGTGCCAGCAGTTTAACAATCGAGCAGTACTTC. Supplemented by reference TRBV28 and TRBJ2-7, the full variable domain reads DVKVTQSSRYLVKRTGEKVFLECVQDMDHENMFWYRQDPGLGLRLIYFSYDVKMKEKGDIPEGYSVSREKKERFSLILESASTNQTSMYLCASSLTIEQYFGPGTRLTVT.